The present TCR beta chain was sequenced within a study of Ad26.COV2.S vaccination and SARS-CoV-2 variants. Study as a whole: Recipients of Ad26.COV2.S got it intramuscularly, once or twice 56 days apart.

Treatment reported: around 19 received Ad26.COV2.S at low or high dose, single or two shots; 5 received placebo; per-sample allocation not given. Sampling happened 63 days after the first vaccine or placebo injection. The V end was cut by 4 bases, the J end by 8 bases, with 17 bases between. The CDR3 length is 14 residues. CDR1 and CDR2 from the germline V gene are SGHAT and FQNNGV. The assay was immunoSEQ multiplex PCR, and TCRdb's table has in-frame clones only and misses some. The repertoire holds 400,000 to 450,000 clones, around nine tenths seen once, with approximately 12% in the top ten. This sequence joins TRBV11-2 and TRBJ1-1; no firm D call. The sequence was collected from a person aged 18-65 years who received the Ad26.COV2.S COVID-19 vaccine or a placebo. Sample: peripheral blood, taken in a trial of Ad26.COV2.S vaccine versus placebo. CDR3 sequence reads: CASSSLLADSEAFF. CDR3 nucleotide sequence: TGTGCCAGCAGCTCATTACTCGCAGACTCCGAAGCTTTCTTT.